A single TCR beta chain is shown here with its context. Its specificity is not known. These data are taken from a study of siplizumab effects on memory and regulatory T cells. The germline CDR1 and CDR2 sequences are LNHDA and SQIVND (reference sequence). This CDR3 is 13 amino acids long. V was pared by 5 bases and J by 11 bases, with 9 bases of the junction left unmatched. Sequencing used immunoSEQ multiplex PCR; TCRdb keeps in-frame clones, though not all of them. Of about 50,000 clones in the sample, about 90% were seen once. Study results and caveats: A minor fraction of alloreactive clones, and no more, mapped to unstimulated subsets. Alloreactive sequences traceable to unstimulated CD4+ memory cells were significantly reduced by siplizumab.

This TCR came from a human donor in good health. This rearrangement joins TRBV19 to TRBJ1-1; 9 nucleotides align to TRBD1. The sequencing input was naive CD8+ T cells sorted from blood. DNA for the CDR3: TGTGCCAGTAGTTGGGGGACAGGGCAGAAGGCTTTCTTT. Its translation is CASSWGTGQKAFF.